What follows are 29 T cell receptor beta chains derived from one specimen sequenced in a study of T-cell reconstitution after alpha-beta-depleted transplantation in children. Unique molecular identifiers were incorporated when the TCRbeta library was constructed. TCRdb reprocessed the PCR reads via MiXCR and lists one record per CDR3 protein. This table has about 610,000 distinct CDR3 sequences, about 10% appearing once. This specimen consisted of PBMCs from the stem cell graft donor, obtained from the stem cell graft. These receptors originate from a human donor who donated a stem cell graft to a child with acute myeloid leukemia.

This clonotype has just a few counts. This chain connects TRBV19 to TRBJ1-1, with D maybe TRBD1 (6 bases). The CDR3 extends over 15 amino acids. Germline values: CDR1 LNHDA, CDR2 SQIVND (reference sequence). Trimming left V 3 bases short and J 0 bases short, with 11 bases between. Here the CDR3 reads CASSISDRLNTEAFF. CDR3 nucleotides: TGTGCCAGTAGTATTTCGGACAGACTGAACACTGAAGCTTTCTTT.

V is TRBV24-1 and J is TRBJ1-1; TRBD1 is a possible D gene (6 bases). V lost 7 bases and J 1 base, leaving 15 bases between the germline ends. Looked up from germline, CDR1 is KGHDR and CDR2 is SFDVKD. The length of the CDR3 is 15 residues. CDR3 sequence (DNA): TGTGCCACCAGGGACAGTCGAAGGGGGAACACTGAAGCTTTCTTT. Residues: CATRDSRRGNTEAFF.

This clonotype has only a few counts. CDR3 coding DNA: TGTGCCAGCAGCAAAGGTCAGGGGGTGAGCTCTGGAAACACCATATATTTT. It is translated as CASSKGQGVSSGNTIYF. The chain uses TRBV21-1 and TRBJ1-3; the tabulated D call, TRBD1, remains unverified against the DNA. TRBV21-1 is a recognized pseudogene. This CDR3 is built from 17 residues.

V gene TRBV9 combines with J gene TRBJ2-3; maybe TRBD2 (6 bases). V was pared by 3 bases and J by 2 bases, with 25 bases between. This CDR3 spans 19 amino acids. CDR1 and CDR2 from the germline V gene are SGDLS and YYNGEE. The CDR3 sequence: CASSDGAGRRGSFTDTQYF. The CDR3 DNA reads as TGTGCCAGCAGCGACGGGGCGGGTCGGCGGGGAAGCTTCACAGATACGCAGTATTTT.

This clonotype has only a few counts. The CDR3: CSVEDPGQGAGEQYF. CDR3 in DNA: TGCAGCGTTGAAGATCCGGGACAGGGGGCTGGGGAGCAGTACTTC. The V call is TRBV29-1, the J call TRBJ2-7; 12 bases map to TRBD1. This CDR3 has 15 amino acids. V trimming: 0 bases; J trimming: 7 bases; junction bases outside the gene matches: 7. Germline V gene data show CDR1 as SQVTM and CDR2 as ANQGSEA.

The CDR3 nucleotides read TGTGCCAGCAGCCTTCTTAGCGGGCTGAACACCGGGGAGCTGTTTTTT. Translating it yields CASSLLSGLNTGELFF. The chain carries TRBV11-2 and TRBJ2-2; 7 nucleotides align to TRBD2. CDR1 and CDR2 (germline): SGHAT, FQNNGV. This CDR3 spans 16 amino acids. Trimming took 5 bases from V and 1 from J; bases not matched to a gene: 7.

This clonotype has more than one count but fewer than ten. The gene calls are TRBV7-2 and TRBJ2-7; D is unresolved. This CDR3 region has 12 residues. Germline-derived CDR1 and CDR2 are SGHTA and FQGNSA. The ends were cut back, 5 bases at V and 5 bases at J, with 10 bases in the middle. The CDR3 is CASSPLRNEQYF. DNA of the CDR3: TGTGCCAGCAGCCCACTCCGGAACGAGCAGTACTTC.

This clonotype turned up a few times. This chain uses TRBV12-3 or TRBV12-4 with TRBJ2-5; 8 nucleotides match TRBD1. J was trimmed by 0 bases and V by 6 bases; bases with no gene match: 6. The CDR3 spans 15 residues. In DNA, the CDR3 is TGTGCCAGCAGAGGGACAGGAGGGGACCAAGAGACCCAGTACTTC. Protein: CASRGTGGDQETQYF.

The chain has TRBV6-5 and TRBJ1-5; D gene unclear. Trimming stripped 4 bases from V and 4 bases from J, with 8 bases between. The V gene's germline CDR1 is MNHEY and CDR2 SVGAGI. There are 13 residues in the CDR3. The CDR3 coding sequence is TGTGCCAGCAGTTCCTCTTATAATCAGCCCCAGCATTTT. Translating it yields CASSSSYNQPQHF.

The table lists this clonotype with a few counts. The rearrangement uses TRBV7-2 and TRBJ2-5, with 9 bases matching TRBD2. Trimming took 1 base from V and 9 from J; bases not matched to a gene: 9. There are 15 residues in the CDR3. Looked up from germline, CDR1 is SGHTA and CDR2 is FQGNSA. The CDR3 nucleotides are TGTGCCAGCAGCTTAGGACTAGCGGTCCAGGGGCCCCAGTACTTC. Amino acid sequence: CASSLGLAVQGPQYF.

This clonotype was found a few times. The CDR3 here is CATSDGRPGDGYTF. CDR3 DNA: TGTGCCACCAGTGATGGCCGACCGGGGGACGGCTACACCTTC. The chain has TRBV24-1 and TRBJ1-2, with a possible D match to TRBD1 (5 bases). This CDR3 spans 14 amino acids. Germline values: CDR1 KGHDR, CDR2 SFDVKD. The V and J ends lost 3 bases and 8 bases respectively, with 15 bases between them.

The chain carries TRBV6-1 and TRBJ2-7; no firm D call. The V and J ends lost 0 bases and 2 bases respectively, with 5 bases between them. Germline V lookup: CDR1 MNHNS, CDR2 SASEGT. There are 13 residues in the CDR3. The CDR3 nucleotides are TGTGCCAGCAGTGAAGCCGGGCCCTACGAGCAGTACTTC. Its translation is CASSEAGPYEQYF.

Concerning this clonotype itself: A junction boundary mismatches the germline segment, possibly from a read error. The chain links TRBV6-1 to TRBJ2-5; perhaps D is TRBD1 or TRBD2 (5 bases each). The CDR3 consists of 13 residues. Per the germline V gene, CDR1 is MNHNS and CDR2 is SASEGT. Here the CDR3 reads CASSLGPQGTQYF. The CDR3 nucleotides are TGTGCCAGCAGCCTGGGACCCCAAGGGACCCAGTACTTC.

The chain carries TRBV6-2 or TRBV6-3 and TRBJ2-1; maybe TRBD2 (5 bases). Germline V gene data show CDR1 as MNHEY and CDR2 as SVGEGT. V dropped 7 bases and J dropped 6 bases, with 19 bases sitting between them. This CDR3 has 15 residues. The CDR3 DNA is TGTGCCAGCACTACCCGCTGGGAGATTCTCAATGAGCAGTTCTTC. Translating gives CASTTRWEILNEQFF.

This clonotype was seen more than once but under ten times. The chain carries TRBV7-9 and TRBJ1-1, with D possibly TRBD1 on 5 matching bases. The germline V and J ends were trimmed by 5 bases and 3 bases, with 16 bases remaining between them. CDR1 and CDR2 from the germline V gene are SEHNR and FQNEAQ (reference sequence). The CDR3 extends over 15 amino acids. CDR3 loop: CASSPSLKGHTEAFF. CDR3 DNA sequence: TGTGCCAGCAGCCCAAGCTTGAAGGGACACACTGAAGCTTTCTTT.

V is TRBV27 and J is TRBJ1-6, with TRBD1 as a possible D gene (5 bases). The CDR3 covers 18 residues. CDR1 is MNHEY and CDR2 is SMNVEV in the germline V gene (reference sequence). Trimming took off 4 bases at V and 7 bases at J, with 23 bases between the two ends. CDR3 sequence (DNA): TGTGCCAGCAGTTCCTTCGTCAAGCCGGGGGTGGGCAATTCACCCCTCCACTTT. Translating gives CASSSFVKPGVGNSPLHF.

The chain links TRBV20-1 to TRBJ2-7; D is possibly TRBD1 or TRBD2 (5 bases each). V was trimmed by 0 bases and J by 2 bases, leaving 14 bases between them. Per germline, CDR1 DFQATT and CDR2 SNEGSKA (reference sequence). The CDR3 is 15 residues long. CDR3 bases: TGCAGTGCTAGAGATCCCCGGGGCTCCCCCTACGAGCAGTACTTC. Amino acid sequence: CSARDPRGSPYEQYF.

The chain recombines TRBV30 with TRBJ2-1; D unresolved. V was shortened by 0 bases and J by 8 bases, with 11 bases between the two germline ends. The CDR3 length is 13 residues. CDR1 is GTSNPN and CDR2 is SVGIG in the germline V gene (reference sequence). CDR3: CAWSVSPLDEQFF. Written as DNA, the CDR3 is TGTGCCTGGAGTGTATCTCCATTGGATGAGCAGTTCTTC.

The CDR3 is CASSVAASGAYEQYF. The CDR3 DNA follows: TGTGCCAGCAGCGTAGCGGCTAGCGGAGCCTACGAGCAGTACTTC. This chain joins TRBV9 and TRBJ2-7; 7 positions agree with TRBD2. Germline V CDR1 and CDR2: SGDLS, YYNGEE. V shed 0 bases and J 2 bases; nucleotides not matched to a gene: 5. The CDR3 covers 15 residues.

There are many counts of this clonotype. This chain links TRBV25-1 with TRBJ2-1; TRBD1 aligns across 10 bases. CDR1 and CDR2 from the germline V gene are MGHDK and SYGVNS. This CDR3 comprises 14 residues. Unmatched junction bases numbered 4, after V lost 5 bases and J lost 6 bases. CDR3 loop: CASSPRTGGNEQFF. The CDR3 DNA sequence: TGTGCCAGCAGTCCTCGGACAGGGGGCAATGAGCAGTTCTTC.

This rearrangement joins TRBV20-1 to TRBJ2-5; 10 positions agree with TRBD2. CDR3 length: 15 residues. Germline V gives CDR1 DFQATT, CDR2 SNEGSKA (reference sequence). J lost 5 bases, V lost 8 bases, and 14 bases had no gene match. CDR3 coding DNA: TGCAGTCCTGGTAGAGCGGGACTAGCGAAGGAGACCCAGTACTTC. Translating it yields CSPGRAGLAKETQYF.

The chain uses TRBV7-2 and TRBJ1-3, with TRBD1 as a possible D gene (5 bases). The ends were cut back, 5 bases at V and 2 bases at J, with 7 bases in the middle. The CDR3 is 13 residues long. Germline V gene data show CDR1 as SGHTA and CDR2 as FQGNSA. CDR3 coding DNA: TGTGCCAGCAGCACAGGTGCTGGAAACACCATATATTTT. Translated: CASSTGAGNTIYF.

This chain joins TRBV18 and TRBJ2-7, with a possible D match to TRBD2 (6 bases). The germline CDR1 and CDR2 sequences are KGHSH and LQKENI. The CDR3 is 13 amino acids. V gave up 3 bases and J gave up 3 bases, with 9 bases separating them. CDR3 residues: CASSPEGVYEQYF. The CDR3 DNA reads TGTGCCAGCTCACCGGAGGGAGTCTACGAGCAGTACTTC.

This clonotype showed up many times. This rearrangement joins TRBV10-3 to TRBJ2-7; 7 nucleotides agree with TRBD2. The CDR3 consists of 13 residues. Losses at the gene ends were 7 bases for V and 3 bases for J; bases not matched to a gene: 6. The germline CDR1 and CDR2 sequences are ENHRY and SYGVKD. CDR3 protein: CAITASGVYEQYF. CDR3 in DNA: TGTGCCATCACGGCTAGCGGTGTCTACGAGCAGTACTTC.

This clonotype was counted many times. The DNA of the CDR3 is TGTGCCAGCAGCCCCGCTAGGAACGAGCAGTACTTC. Its protein product is CASSPARNEQYF. V is TRBV11-2 and J is TRBJ2-7; D is uncertain. The V end lost 5 bases, the J end lost 5 bases, and 10 bases lay between the germline ends. The length of the CDR3 is 12 residues. CDR1 SGHAT and CDR2 FQNNGV come from the germline V gene.

The sample holds a few counts of this clonotype. CDR3 protein: CSASRTSGRAVDTQYF. Written as DNA, the CDR3 is TGCAGTGCTAGCCGGACTAGCGGGAGGGCCGTAGATACGCAGTATTTT. The gene calls are TRBV20-1 and TRBJ2-3; 15 bases fit TRBD2. CDR1 DFQATT and CDR2 SNEGSKA come from the germline V gene (reference sequence). The CDR3 sequence is 16 residues long. Germline trimming cut 3 bases from V and 5 bases from J; bases unmatched to any gene: 6.

At least ten counts were recorded for this clonotype. The genes are TRBV28 and TRBJ1-5; D ambiguous. The CDR3 has 15 amino acids. CDR1 and CDR2 (germline): MDHEN, SYDVKM. V dropped 7 bases and J dropped 3 bases, with 16 bases sitting between them. The CDR3 loop reads CASTTGGVPNQPQHF. The CDR3 bases are TGTGCCAGCACCACGGGCGGGGTTCCCAATCAGCCCCAGCATTTT.

This sequence joins TRBV20-1 and TRBJ2-1, with 9 bases aligning to TRBD2. The CDR3 spans 14 residues. The J segment lost 7 bases and the V segment lost 3 bases, leaving 7 bases of the junction unmatched. The germline gives CDR1 DFQATT, CDR2 SNEGSKA (reference sequence). CDR3 amino acids: CSARREGRGNEQFF. CDR3 sequence (DNA): TGCAGTGCTAGGCGGGAGGGCCGGGGGAATGAGCAGTTCTTC.

This clonotype was counted many times. The chain links TRBV5-1 to TRBJ2-3; 10 bases are a match to TRBD1. The V gene's germline CDR1 is SGHRS and CDR2 YFSETQ. Germline trimming cut 4 bases from V and 4 bases from J; bases unmatched to any gene: 3. The CDR3 covers 14 residues. The CDR3 here is CASSGGQGPDTQYF. CDR3 in DNA: TGCGCCAGCAGCGGGGGACAGGGGCCAGATACGCAGTATTTT.